The clone carrying this TCR beta chain has a handful of counts. Its specificity is unknown. The source of the sample is a study of blood T cells in healthy people across ages. CDR3 size: 14 residues. The ends lost 6 bases at V and 2 bases at J; junction bases unmatched: 7. Germline V gene data show CDR1 as MDHEN and CDR2 as SYDVKM. Isolation yielded PBMCs, at least 7 million per sample, in every case. Primers used in a second PCR of roughly 6 to 11 cycles were a sample-barcoded 5' primer and a J-beta primer mix. Carrying 12 random nucleotides, a template-switch adaptor labeled each individual cDNA molecule. TCRdb passed the 5' RACE reads through MiXCR, listing each CDR3 protein once. This table has around 1,000,000 distinct CDR3 sequences, about 23% appearing once. Study-wide results and caveats: There were more naive CD4+ cells and higher diversity in long-lived donors than in aged donors.

The sample was also linked to a second study, of T cells of mothers and their children.

The sample taken for sequencing was blood. The sequence derives from a girl aged 2 to 10 in good health. The gene calls are TRBV28 and TRBJ2-7, with 7 bases that match TRBD2. CDR3 nucleotide sequence: TGTGCCAGCAGGCCAACTAGCGACCCCTACGAGCAGTACTTC. It translates to CASRPTSDPYEQYF.